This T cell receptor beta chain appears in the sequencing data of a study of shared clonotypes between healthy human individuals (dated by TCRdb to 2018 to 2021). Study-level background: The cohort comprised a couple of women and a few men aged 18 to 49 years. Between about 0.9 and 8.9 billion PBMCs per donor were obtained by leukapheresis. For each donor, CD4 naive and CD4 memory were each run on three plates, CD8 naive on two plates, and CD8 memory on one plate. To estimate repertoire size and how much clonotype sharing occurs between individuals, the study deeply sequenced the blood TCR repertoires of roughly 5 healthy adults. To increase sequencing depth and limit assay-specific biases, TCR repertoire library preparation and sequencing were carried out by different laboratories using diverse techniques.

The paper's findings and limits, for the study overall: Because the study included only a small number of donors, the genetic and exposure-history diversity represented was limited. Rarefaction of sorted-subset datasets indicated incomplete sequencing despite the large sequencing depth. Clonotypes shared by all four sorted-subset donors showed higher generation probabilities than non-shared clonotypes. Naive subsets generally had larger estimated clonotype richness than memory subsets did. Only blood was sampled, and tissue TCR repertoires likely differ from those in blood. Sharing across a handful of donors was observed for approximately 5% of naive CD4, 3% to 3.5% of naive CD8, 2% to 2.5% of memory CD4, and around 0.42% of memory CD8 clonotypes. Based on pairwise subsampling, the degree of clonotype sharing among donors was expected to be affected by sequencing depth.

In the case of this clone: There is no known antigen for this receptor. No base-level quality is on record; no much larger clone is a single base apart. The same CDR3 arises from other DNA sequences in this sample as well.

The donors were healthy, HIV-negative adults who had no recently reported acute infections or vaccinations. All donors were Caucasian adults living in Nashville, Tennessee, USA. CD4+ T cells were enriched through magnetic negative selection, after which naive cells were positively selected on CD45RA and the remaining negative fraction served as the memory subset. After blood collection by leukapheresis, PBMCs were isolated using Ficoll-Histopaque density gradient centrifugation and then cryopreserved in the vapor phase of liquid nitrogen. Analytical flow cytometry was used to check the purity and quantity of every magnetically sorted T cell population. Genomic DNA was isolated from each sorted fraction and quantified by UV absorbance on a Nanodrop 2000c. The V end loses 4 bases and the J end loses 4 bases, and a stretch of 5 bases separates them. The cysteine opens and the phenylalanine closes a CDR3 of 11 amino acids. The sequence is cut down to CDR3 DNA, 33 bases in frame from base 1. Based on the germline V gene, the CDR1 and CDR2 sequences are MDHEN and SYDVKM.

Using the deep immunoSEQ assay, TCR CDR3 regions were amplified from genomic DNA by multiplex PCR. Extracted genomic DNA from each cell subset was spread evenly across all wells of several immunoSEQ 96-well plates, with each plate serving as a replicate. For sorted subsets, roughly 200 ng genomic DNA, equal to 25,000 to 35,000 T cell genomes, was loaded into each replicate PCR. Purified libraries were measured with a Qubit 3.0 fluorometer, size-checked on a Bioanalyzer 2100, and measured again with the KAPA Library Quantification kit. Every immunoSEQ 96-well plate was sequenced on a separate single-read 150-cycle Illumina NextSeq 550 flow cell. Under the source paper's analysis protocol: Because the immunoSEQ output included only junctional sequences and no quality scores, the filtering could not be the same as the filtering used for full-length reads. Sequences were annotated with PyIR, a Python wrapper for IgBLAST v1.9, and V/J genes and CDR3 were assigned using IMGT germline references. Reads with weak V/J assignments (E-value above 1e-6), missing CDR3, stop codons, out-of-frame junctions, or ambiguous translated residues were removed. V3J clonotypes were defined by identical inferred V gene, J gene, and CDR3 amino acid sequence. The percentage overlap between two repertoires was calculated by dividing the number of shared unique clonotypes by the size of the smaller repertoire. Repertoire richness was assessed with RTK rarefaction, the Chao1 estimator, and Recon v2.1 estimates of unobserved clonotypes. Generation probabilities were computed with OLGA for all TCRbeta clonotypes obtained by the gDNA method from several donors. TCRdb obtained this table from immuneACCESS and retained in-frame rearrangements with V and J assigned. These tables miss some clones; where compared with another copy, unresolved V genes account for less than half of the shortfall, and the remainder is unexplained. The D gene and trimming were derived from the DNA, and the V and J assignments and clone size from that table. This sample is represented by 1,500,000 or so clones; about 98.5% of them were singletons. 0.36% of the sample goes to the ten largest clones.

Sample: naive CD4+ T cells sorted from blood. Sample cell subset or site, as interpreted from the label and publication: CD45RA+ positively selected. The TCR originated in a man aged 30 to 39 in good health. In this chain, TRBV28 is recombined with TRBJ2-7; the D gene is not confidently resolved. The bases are TGTGCCAGCAGTTCGTTATACGAGCAGTACTTC. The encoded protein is CASSSLYEQYF.